These 21 T cell receptor beta chains originate from one sample sequenced in a study of blood T cells in healthy people across ages. With a J-beta primer mix and a sample-barcoded 5' primer, a second PCR ran roughly 6 to 11 cycles. TCRdb re-called the 5' RACE reads with MiXCR, one entry per CDR3 protein. The sample lists 1,800,000 or so distinct CDR3 sequences, 30% to 40% occurring once. Sequencing was carried out using blood. Receptors were obtained from a human donor in good health.

A remark on this clonotype: The germline gene is not matched at one end of the junction; a read error may be the cause. The J gene is TRBJ1-2, the V gene TRBV6-5, with D uncertain. The CDR3 covers 11 residues. CDR1 and CDR2 from the germline V gene are MNHEY and SVGAGI. The CDR3 DNA reads as TGTGCCAGCGGTTATATGGATGGCTACACCTTC. Translating it yields CASGYMDGYTF.

This clonotype was observed a few times. The chain employs TRBV4-2 and TRBJ1-4; D gene ambiguous. The CDR3 is 15 residues long. The V end lost 0 bases, the J end lost 6 bases, and 11 bases lay between the germline ends. CDR1 LGHNA and CDR2 YNFKEQ come from the germline V gene. DNA for the CDR3: TGTGCCAGCAGCCAAGATAGGTACGGAGATGAAAAACTGTTTTTT. Protein: CASSQDRYGDEKLFF.

The V call is TRBV4-1, the J call TRBJ1-1; 7 positions match TRBD1. There are 15 residues in the CDR3. Per the germline V gene, CDR1 is MGHRA and CDR2 is YSYEKL. J gave up 4 bases and V 1 base, and 6 bases lay outside the gene matches. CDR3 residues: CASSQGRQGATEAFF. Here the CDR3 DNA reads TGCGCCAGCAGCCAAGGGCGACAGGGTGCCACTGAAGCTTTCTTT.

A word on this clonotype: The CDR3 does not close with the conserved phenylalanine or tryptophan, likely indicating a read error. The DNA is left out, because the CDR3 cannot be placed on it with certainty; the CDR3 is given as TCRdb lists it. The chain couples TRBV25-1 to TRBJ1-1. Per germline, CDR1 MGHDK and CDR2 SYGVNS. The CDR3 spans 12 amino acids, including both terminal residues. The CDR3 loop is CASSELGNDPFC.

The chain is built from TRBV5-1 and TRBJ2-1; 9 nucleotides match TRBD2. Germline CDR1 is SGHRS and CDR2 is YFSETQ. Trimming removed 0 bases from V and 4 bases from J; junction bases left unmatched: 5. The CDR3 runs 16 residues. CDR3 region: CASSLDGTSTYNEQFF. The DNA for the CDR3 is TGCGCCAGCAGCTTGGATGGGACTAGCACGTACAATGAGCAGTTCTTC.

This chain connects TRBV4-2 to TRBJ2-5; D tentatively fits TRBD1 or TRBD2 (5 bases each). Trimming took 2 bases from V and 2 from J, leaving 12 bases between them. CDR3 length: 15 amino acids. Germline values: CDR1 LGHNA, CDR2 YNFKEQ. The CDR3 sequence is CASSQFGAEQETQYF. CDR3 sequence (DNA): TGTGCCAGCAGCCAATTCGGGGCAGAGCAAGAGACCCAGTACTTC.

The J gene is TRBJ1-4, the V gene TRBV3-1, with no clear D. V gave up 6 bases and J gave up 8 bases, with 16 bases separating them. From germline, CDR1 is LGHDT and CDR2 YNNKEL (reference sequence). This CDR3 comprises 14 residues. This CDR3 is CASRPGPEDEKLFF. The CDR3 region has the DNA TGTGCCAGCAGGCCGGGCCCTGAGGACGAAAAACTGTTTTTT. The full variable domain, with the rest looked up from reference TRBV3-1 and TRBJ1-4, is DTAVSQTPKYLVTQMGNDKSIKCEQNLGHDTMYWYKQDSKKFLKIMFSYNNKELIINETVPNRFSPKSPDKAHLNLHINSLELGDSAVYFCASRPGPEDEKLFFGSGTQLSVL.

This clonotype showed up just a few times. CDR3 DNA: TGCAGTGCTATTCCGGACAGAGCCAACTATGGCTACACCTTC. It is translated as CSAIPDRANYGYTF. The chain is built from TRBV20-1 and TRBJ1-2, with D tentatively TRBD1 (6 bases). The germline V and J ends were trimmed by 4 bases and 2 bases, with 14 bases remaining between them. The germline CDR1 and CDR2 sequences are DFQATT and SNEGSKA (reference sequence). The CDR3 consists of 14 residues.

At least ten counts were recorded for this clonotype. Being one base from a much bigger clone, this may be a read error. CDR3 residues: CASSAHNERRETQYF. The CDR3 nucleotides read TGTGCCAGCAGCGCCCACAACGAACGGAGGGAGACCCAGTACTTC. The chain is built from TRBV9 and TRBJ2-5, with a possible D match to TRBD2 (5 bases). The germline gives CDR1 SGDLS, CDR2 YYNGEE. Between the trimmed V and J ends, which lost 3 bases and 5 bases, there was a span of 17 bases. The CDR3 covers 15 residues.

CDR3 DNA sequence: TGCAGCGTGGGGGCCCCCTTGGCCGGGGAGCTGTTTTTT. The encoded protein is CSVGAPLAGELFF. The genes are TRBV29-1 and TRBJ2-2; perhaps TRBD1 as D (6 bases). V was pared by 6 bases and J by 6 bases, with 14 bases between. CDR3 length equals 13 residues. Germline-derived CDR1 and CDR2 are SQVTM and ANQGSEA.

This chain links TRBV5-1 with TRBJ2-7, with a weak D call TRBD1 (6 bases). This CDR3 is 14 amino acids long. CDR1 is SGHRS and CDR2 is YFSETQ in the germline V gene. Trimming took 0 bases from V and 2 from J, leaving 9 bases between them. CDR3 DNA: TGCGCCAGCAGCTTGGAACAGGGAGCCTACGAGCAGTACTTC. Its protein is CASSLEQGAYEQYF.

The chain couples TRBV5-5 to TRBJ1-6; D gene ambiguous. The germline V gene has CDR1 SGHKS and CDR2 YYEKEE (reference sequence). V was pared by 0 bases and J by 18 bases, with 10 bases between. The CDR3 runs to 11 residues. CDR3 in DNA: TGTGCCAGCAGCTTGGGTGGGAAGGACCACTTT. It specifies CASSLGGKDHF.

This clonotype has more than one count but fewer than ten. The chain has TRBV10-3 and TRBJ2-2, with TRBD1 matching 10 bases. With 8 bases clipped from V and 5 bases from J, the junction kept 2 bases outside the gene matches. The germline CDR1 and CDR2 sequences are ENHRY and SYGVKD. The CDR3 extends over 13 amino acids. The CDR3 sequence: CAIGTGVTGELFF. The CDR3 region has the DNA TGTGCCATCGGGACAGGGGTTACCGGGGAGCTGTTTTTT.

The V call is TRBV4-3, the J call TRBJ2-1, with 7 bases that match TRBD1. The length of the CDR3 is 19 residues. After removal of 5 bases from V and 7 bases from J, the junction contained 23 bases not matched to a gene. Germline lookup yields CDR1 LGHNA and CDR2 YSLEER. For the CDR3, the DNA is TGCGCCAGCAGCAAAAAGCGCGGGTTGAGGGACAGAGGGTGGAATGAGCAGTTCTTC. Its protein is CASSKKRGLRDRGWNEQFF.

The V gene is TRBV7-2, the J gene TRBJ1-4; TRBD1 matches 9 bases. CDR1 SGHTA and CDR2 FQGNSA come from the germline V gene. The CDR3 extends over 16 amino acids. The J segment lost 1 base and the V segment lost 5 bases, leaving 5 bases of the junction unmatched. DNA of the CDR3: TGTGCCAGCAGCGTAGACAGGGGGGGAACTAATGAAAAACTGTTTTTT. It yields the protein CASSVDRGGTNEKLFF.

The chain employs TRBV20-1 and TRBJ2-5; D is perhaps TRBD2 (6 bases). Between the trimmed V and J ends, which lost 3 bases and 2 bases, there was a span of 16 bases. This CDR3 is built from 15 residues. The germline gives CDR1 DFQATT, CDR2 SNEGSKA (reference sequence). The CDR3 DNA reads as TGCAGTGCTAGGTTGGTGGGACTTCTACAAGAGACCCAGTACTTC. As protein: CSARLVGLLQETQYF.

This chain connects TRBV7-9 to TRBJ2-1; D is uncertain. V gave up 6 bases and J gave up 6 bases, with 6 bases separating them. The CDR3 runs 11 residues. Germline loops: CDR1 SEHNR, CDR2 FQNEAQ (reference sequence). The DNA for the CDR3 is TGTGCCAGCAGGCCCCTCAATGAGCAGTTCTTC. Protein: CASRPLNEQFF.

The chain links TRBV6-2 or TRBV6-3 to TRBJ2-7; tentatively, D is TRBD1 or TRBD2 (5 bases each). The CDR3 has 12 residues. The germline V gene encodes CDR1 MNHEY and CDR2 SVGEGT. Trimming stripped 8 bases from V and 7 bases from J, with 15 bases between. The CDR3 here is CASGDRYNEQYF. CDR3 nucleotides: TGTGCCAGCGGGGACCGCTACAATGAGCAGTACTTC.

In regard to this clonotype: A much larger clone is a single base away; this may be a read error. This rearrangement joins TRBV21-1 to TRBJ2-3. TRBV21-1 is a listed pseudogene. The CDR3 length is 14 residues. This CDR3 reads CAGTPSPVTDTQYF. CDR3 DNA sequence: TGTGCCGGCACCCCGAGCCCAGTGACGGATACGCAGTATTTT.

V usage is TRBV7-2 and J usage is TRBJ1-2, with 8 bases that match TRBD1. This CDR3 is built from 16 residues. Trimming took 1 base from V and 8 from J; bases not matched to a gene: 12. Germline V gives CDR1 SGHTA, CDR2 FQGNSA. In nucleotides, the CDR3 is TGTGCCAGCAGCTTAGTTCTAGGCAGGGGGCTGGGCGGCTACACCTTC. This codes for CASSLVLGRGLGGYTF.

In its sample, this clonotype was seen a few times. The J gene is TRBJ2-5, the V gene TRBV9; maybe TRBD1 (6 bases). This CDR3 spans 15 amino acids. CDR1 and CDR2 from the germline V gene are SGDLS and YYNGEE. Trimming left V 3 bases short and J 1 base short, with 13 bases between. CDR3 sequence: CASSEMGTTQETQYF. The DNA of the CDR3 is TGTGCCAGCAGCGAGATGGGGACAACCCAAGAGACCCAGTACTTC.